The 12 T cell receptor beta chains below come from one sample, sequenced in a study of T cells in Graves' hyperthyroidism and ophthalmopathy. It was RNA transcripts that yielded the amplified TCR beta CDR3 regions. The HTBI set primed first-round TCR CDR3 RT-PCR. TCRdb reprocessed the multiplex PCR reads with MiXCR, giving one entry per CDR3 protein. This table holds around 700,000 distinct CDR3 sequences, around 20% found once. Sequences were obtained from blood. The receptors stem from a woman in her forties or fifties with Graves' hyperthyroidism that later progressed to Graves' ophthalmopathy.

J is TRBJ2-5 and V is TRBV3-1, with 8 bases matching TRBD2. CDR1 LGHDT and CDR2 YNNKEL come from the germline V gene (reference sequence). CDR3 length: 15 residues. With V trimmed by 0 bases and J by 5 bases, 5 bases remained unmatched. The CDR3 DNA reads TGTGCCAGCAGCCAAGATGCGGTAGCGGGGGAGACCCAGTACTTC. Its translation: CASSQDAVAGETQYF.

This clonotype was counted a few times. The chain carries TRBV29-1 and TRBJ2-3; 9 bases line up with TRBD1. Germline trimming cut 6 bases from V and 6 bases from J; bases unmatched to any gene: 7. CDR1 is SQVTM, CDR2 ANQGSEA, per germline. The CDR3 has 13 amino acids. The CDR3 nucleotides are TGCAGCGTGGAACAGGGGGCAGGCGATACGCAGTATTTT. Protein product: CSVEQGAGDTQYF.

A word on this clonotype: This CDR3 is missing its conserved last phenylalanine or tryptophan, likely due to a read error. V is TRBV18 and J is TRBJ1-5; 9 nucleotides line up with TRBD1. With V trimmed by 3 bases and J by 11 bases, 5 bases remained unmatched. The CDR3 totals 13 residues. Germline CDR1 and CDR2: KGHSH and LQKENI. CDR3 in amino acids: CASSPGQGKAQHL. In DNA form, the CDR3 reads TGTGCCAGCTCACCTGGACAGGGGAAGGCCCAGCATCTT.

A few counts support this clonotype. The chain is built from TRBV12-5 and TRBJ2-3, with 10 bases matching TRBD1. Germline V lookup: CDR1 LGHNT, CDR2 FRNRAP. This CDR3 is 17 amino acids long. V gave up 4 bases and J gave up 2 bases; unmatched junction bases: 9. CDR3 in amino acids: CASGSSGTGAATDTQYF. DNA for the CDR3: TGTGCTAGTGGTTCATCCGGGACAGGGGCCGCCACAGATACGCAGTATTTT.

This clonotype showed up just a few times. The CDR3 DNA follows: TGTGCCAGCAGCGTCTCGGGACTAGCCAACTACGAGCAGTACTTC. This translates into CASSVSGLANYEQYF. V gene TRBV9 combines with J gene TRBJ2-7, with TRBD2 matching 9 bases. The CDR3 consists of 15 residues. Germline V CDR1 and CDR2: SGDLS, YYNGEE. Unmatched junction bases numbered 6, after V lost 2 bases and J lost 3 bases.

The rearrangement uses TRBV30 and TRBJ2-2; D gene ambiguous. V gave up 0 bases and J gave up 0 bases, with 5 bases separating them. In germline, CDR1 is GTSNPN, CDR2 SVGIG (reference sequence). The CDR3 loop spans 14 amino acids. CDR3: CAWSVGANTGELFF. CDR3 nucleotides: TGTGCCTGGAGTGTTGGTGCGAACACCGGGGAGCTGTTTTTT.

The rearrangement joins TRBV27 to TRBJ1-2; D is uncertain. This CDR3 spans 14 amino acids. Trimming took off 6 bases at V and 0 bases at J, with 11 bases between the two ends. CDR1 is MNHEY, CDR2 SMNVEV, per germline (reference sequence). The CDR3 sequence: CASRGQLANYGYTF. The CDR3 DNA reads TGTGCCAGCAGGGGCCAGTTAGCTAACTATGGCTACACCTTC.

This clonotype was observed many times. The V gene is TRBV7-9, the J gene TRBJ2-1, with 8 positions matching TRBD1. There are 16 residues in the CDR3. The germline V gene has CDR1 SEHNR and CDR2 FQNEAQ (reference sequence). V lost 5 bases, J lost 1 base, and 7 bases stayed unmatched. This CDR3 reads CASSMRQGSSYNEQFF. In DNA form, the CDR3 reads TGTGCCAGCAGCATGAGACAGGGGAGTTCCTACAATGAGCAGTTCTTC.

V is TRBV28 and J is TRBJ1-5; D call uncertain. Trimming stripped 3 bases from V and 1 base from J, with 7 bases between. There are 14 residues in the CDR3. Per the germline V gene, CDR1 is MDHEN and CDR2 is SYDVKM. CDR3 region: CASSFSQSNQPQHF. The CDR3, as DNA: TGTGCCAGCAGTTTCAGTCAGAGCAATCAGCCCCAGCATTTT.

This clonotype was counted ten times or more. J is TRBJ2-5 and V is TRBV10-1; D tentatively reads TRBD1 or TRBD2 (7 bases each). Germline V gene lookup returns CDR1 WNHNN and CDR2 SYGVQD (reference sequence). Trimming took 4 bases from V and 5 from J, leaving 11 bases between them. There are 13 residues in the CDR3. CDR3 loop: CASSAGGDETQYF. For the CDR3, the DNA is TGCGCCAGCAGTGCAGGGGGGGATGAGACCCAGTACTTC.

This clonotype came up a few times. The chain is built from TRBV11-2 and TRBJ2-7; D is possibly TRBD2 (5 bases). Germline V gives CDR1 SGHAT, CDR2 FQNNGV. CDR3 length equals 15 residues. Trimming pared 5 bases from V and 1 base from J, leaving 15 bases between. CDR3: CASSRLVRTSYEQYF. DNA for the CDR3: TGTGCCAGCAGCCGCCTGGTTCGGACTTCCTACGAGCAGTACTTC.

Ten or more counts support this clonotype. The chain couples TRBV20-1 to TRBJ2-5, with 10 bases identical to TRBD2. Per germline, CDR1 DFQATT and CDR2 SNEGSKA (reference sequence). The J segment lost 5 bases and the V segment lost 3 bases, leaving 6 bases of the junction unmatched. The CDR3 covers 14 residues. As DNA, the CDR3 is TGCAGTGCTAGGAGCGGGGGGGCCCGCGAGACCCAGTACTTC. It is translated as CSARSGGARETQYF.